The text below deals with one TCR beta chain. No neoadjuvant therapy was given to the selected pancreatic ductal adenocarcinoma patients before their surgery. Germline CDR1 reads MNHEY; CDR2 reads SVGAGI. This CDR3 is 11 amino acids long. Trimming took off 8 bases at V and 6 bases at J, with 8 bases between the two ends. This specimen belongs to a study of T cells in pancreatic ductal adenocarcinoma. Only in-frame clones appear in the TCRdb table, and some are missing; sequencing was by immunoSEQ multiplex PCR. This repertoire shows 25,000 to 35,000 clones, roughly nine tenths found once; its top ten account for under 2.5%.

Sequenced material: PBMCs. The chain has TRBV6-5 and TRBJ2-1; D not resolved. The TCR was taken from a human donor with pancreatic ductal adenocarcinoma. CDR3 nucleotides: TGTGCCAGCCGATCACTCAATGAGCAGTTCTTC. Translating it yields CASRSLNEQFF.